These T cell receptor beta chains were read from a single sample in a study of T cells in Graves' hyperthyroidism and ophthalmopathy. TCRdb passed the multiplex PCR reads through MiXCR, listing each CDR3 protein once. Among 370,000 or so distinct CDR3 sequences listed, 15% to 19% were seen once. Sequencing used blood. Source of these receptors: a woman younger than 30 with Graves' hyperthyroidism that later progressed to Graves' ophthalmopathy. Both conserved end residues are part of each CDR3. The order of the fields is D gene, J gene, clone size, V gene, CDR3 DNA, CDR3 protein. The D gene is left open where the match is weak. Only some rows state a clone size, as once, few, many or a class for expanded clones.

>TRBD1|TRBJ1-3|NA|TRBV18
TGTGCCAGCTCACCGCGGACAGGGGGACACACCATATATTTT
CASSPRTGGHTIYF
>TRBD1|TRBJ1-6|few|TRBV6-1
TGTGCCAGCACCTACAGGGGAGCAGGGACGCATTCACCCCTCCACTTT
CASTYRGAGTHSPLHF
>NA|TRBJ1-2|NA|TRBV25-1
TGTGCCAGCAGTGCGATTTATGGCTACACCTTC
CASSAIYGYTF
>TRBD1|TRBJ2-5|many|TRBV15
TGTGCCACCAGCAGAGCGGGACAGAACCAAGAGACCCAGTACTTC
CATSRAGQNQETQYF
>TRBD1|TRBJ2-6|few|TRBV3-1
TGTGCCAGCAGCCAACGTTCAGGGACAGGGGACTCTGGGGCCAACGTCCTGACTTTC
CASSQRSGTGDSGANVLTF
>NA|TRBJ2-5|NA|TRBV9
TGTGCCAGCAGCGTAGCTCCAGGGACAGAGACCCAGTACTTC
CASSVAPGTETQYF
>TRBD2|TRBJ2-7|many|TRBV7-8
TGTGCCAGCAGCTTAATTTGGGACGAGGGAGGGCCGGACGAGCAGTACTTC
CASSLIWDEGGPDEQYF
>TRBD2|TRBJ2-5|many|TRBV7-2
TGTGCCAGCACCGTCAGACTAGCGGGAACAGAGACCCAGTACTTC
CASTVRLAGTETQYF
>NA|TRBJ1-3|few|TRBV30
TGTGCCGGCCCTTCACAGGGCTTTGGAAATTCTGGAAACACCATATATTTT
CAGPSQGFGNSGNTIYF
>NA|TRBJ2-5|NA|TRBV20-1
TGCAGTGCTAGAGATTTGGAGGGGGCAGAGACCCAGTACTTC
CSARDLEGAETQYF
>TRBD2|TRBJ2-1|many|TRBV3-1
TGTGCCAGCAGCTTCACGGGACTAGCGGGAGGCTTCTCGAAATTCCAGCAGTTCTTC
CASSFTGLAGGFSKFQQFF
>TRBD2|TRBJ2-7|NA|TRBV19
TGTGCCAGTAGTATAGGAGGCCTAGCGGGCGCCTACGAGCAGTACTTC
CASSIGGLAGAYEQYF
>NA|TRBJ2-4|many|TRBV28
TGTGCCAGCAGTTTACTCCTCTCACAGGGGCTAGCGGACCTAGCCAAAAACATTCAGTACTTC
CASSLLLSQGLADLAKNIQYF
>TRBD1|TRBJ2-5|NA|TRBV6-1
TGTGCCAGCAGGGATAACTTTCCGGACAGGGTCCAAGAGACCCAGTACTTC
CASRDNFPDRVQETQYF
>NA|TRBJ2-7|NA|TRBV7-9
TGTGCCAGCAGACAAGGGGTAGGCGAGCAGTACTTC
CASRQGVGEQYF
>TRBD2|TRBJ2-7|many|TRBV7-9
TGTGCCAGCAGCGGTGAAGCGGGAGCTCGGGTCGAGCAGTACTTC
CASSGEAGARVEQYF
>NA|TRBJ1-2|few|TRBV20-1
TGCAGTGCTAGAGATACTAAGGCAGTTAACTATGGCTACACCTTC
CSARDTKAVNYGYTF
>NA|TRBJ2-2|few|TRBV6-2/TRBV6-3
TGTGCCAGCAGTACTAGACTCAGCGCGATCACCGGGGAGCTGTTTTTT
CASSTRLSAITGELFF
>NA|TRBJ2-1|many|TRBV3-1
TGTGCCAGCAGCCAAGAGATAGCCCCTTACAATGAGCAGTTCTTC
CASSQEIAPYNEQFF
>TRBD2|TRBJ2-1|many|TRBV27
TGTGCCAGCAGACGGACTAGTATCTATGAGCAGTTCTTC
CASRRTSIYEQFF
>NA|TRBJ2-5|many|TRBV18
TGTGCCAGCTCACGAAGTACGGCCCTGAAAGAGACCCAGTACTTC
CASSRSTALKETQYF
>TRBD1|TRBJ2-3|few|TRBV7-7
TGTGCTAGCAGCCAAGGGACAGCAGATACGCAGTATTTT
CASSQGTADTQYF
>NA|TRBJ2-1|many|TRBV3-1
TGTGCCAGCAGACAGAGCTCCTACAATGAGCAGTTCTTC
CASRQSSYNEQFF
>TRBD1|TRBJ2-7|many|TRBV7-9
TGTGCCAGCAGCTTAGAGGCGACAGGGGGCTTCTACGAGCAGTACTTC
CASSLEATGGFYEQYF
>NA|TRBJ2-2|NA|TRBV19
TGTGCCAGTAGTATAGGAGCACAGGTGGGGACCGGGGAGCTGTTTTTT
CASSIGAQVGTGELFF